The 6 T cell receptor beta chains presented below share a single source sample, sequenced in a study of blood T cell repertoires in COVID-19. TCRdb keeps only in-frame clones here, not all; method: immunoSEQ multiplex PCR. This sample has about 250,000 clones, with around 90% found just once. The material sequenced was peripheral blood. These receptors were collected from a man aged 18 to 29 with active or convalescent COVID-19.

V gene TRBV28 combines with J gene TRBJ1-6; TRBD1 aligns across 8 bases. This CDR3 has 15 residues. Trimming removed 6 bases from V and 7 bases from J; junction bases left unmatched: 8. Germline values: CDR1 MDHEN, CDR2 SYDVKM. This CDR3 reads CASRGSTGENSPLHF. CDR3 DNA sequence: TGTGCCAGCAGAGGTTCGACAGGGGAGAATTCACCCCTCCACTTT. Full variable domain (remainder filled in from reference TRBV28 and TRBJ1-6): DVKVTQSSRYLVKRTGEKVFLECVQDMDHENMFWYRQDPGLGLRLIYFSYDVKMKEKGDIPEGYSVSREKKERFSLILESASTNQTSMYLCASRGSTGENSPLHFGNGTRLTVT.

The chain is built from TRBV6-5 and TRBJ2-1, with 10 nucleotides matching TRBD2. Germline V CDR1 and CDR2: MNHEY, SVGAGI. Trimming at V came to 6 bases and at J to 2 bases, leaving 4 bases not matched to a gene. This CDR3 has 15 amino acids. DNA for the CDR3: TGTGCCAGCAGAGATACTAGCGGGGCCTACAATGAGCAGTTCTTC. Amino acids: CASRDTSGAYNEQFF.

The V call is TRBV19, the J call TRBJ1-1; 10 bases align to TRBD1. With V trimmed by 10 bases and J by 3 bases, 11 bases remained unmatched. Germline V gene sequence: CDR1 LNHDA, CDR2 SQIVND (reference sequence). CDR3 size: 15 residues. The CDR3 DNA sequence: TGTGCCACCCGGGACAGGGGTAGATCGGACACTGAAGCTTTCTTT. This sequence encodes CATRDRGRSDTEAFF.

The rearrangement uses TRBV6-6 and TRBJ1-4; 8 bases agree with TRBD1. The CDR3 is 15 amino acids. Per the germline V gene, CDR1 is MNHNY and CDR2 is SVGAGI (reference sequence). J was trimmed by 3 bases and V by 2 bases; bases with no gene match: 2. CDR3 in amino acids: CASSYGRGPNEKLFF. CDR3 coding DNA: TGTGCCAGCAGTTACGGCAGGGGGCCTAATGAAAAACTGTTTTTT.

The chain links TRBV24-1 to TRBJ1-5; TRBD1 matches 10 bases. V shed 3 bases and J 5 bases; nucleotides not matched to a gene: 3. Germline lookup yields CDR1 KGHDR and CDR2 SFDVKD. This CDR3 spans 15 amino acids. CDR3 coding DNA: TGTGCCACCAGTGATCCCGGACAGGGGGATCAGCCCCAGCATTTT. As protein: CATSDPGQGDQPQHF.

The rearrangement joins TRBV7-6 to TRBJ2-5, with 10 bases fitting TRBD2. CDR1 and CDR2 (germline): SGHVS, FNYEAQ. The CDR3 runs 17 residues. V shed 0 bases and J 5 bases; nucleotides not matched to a gene: 9. CDR3 sequence (DNA): TGTGCCAGCAGCTTAGCACACAGCGGGGGGGCCCGGGAGACCCAGTACTTC. It codes for CASSLAHSGGARETQYF.